Below are 15 T cell receptor beta chains sequenced from a single sample in a study of blood T cell repertoires in COVID-19. Repertoires were generated with immunoSEQ multiplex PCR, while TCRdb's copy carries only in-frame clones and drops some. The profile covers just over 150,000 clones, with 80% appearing a single time and roughly 0.56% taken by the ten largest. The sequencing input was peripheral blood. The receptors were gathered from a man aged 60-69 years with acute or convalescent COVID-19.

This rearrangement joins TRBV9 to TRBJ1-6; a weak D match, TRBD1 (6 bases). The V gene's germline CDR1 is SGDLS and CDR2 YYNGEE. Trimming took 5 bases from V and 3 from J, leaving 6 bases between them. This CDR3 has 13 residues. CDR3 protein: CASRDSYNSPLHF. DNA of the CDR3: TGTGCCAGCAGGGACAGCTATAATTCACCCCTCCACTTT.

This chain links TRBV7-2 with TRBJ2-1; 9 positions agree with TRBD1. Germline assignment: CDR1 SGHTA and CDR2 FQGNSA. The CDR3 sequence is 15 residues long. Losses at the gene ends were 5 bases for V and 10 bases for J; bases not matched to a gene: 12. The chain's CDR3 is CASSVPGQGFREQFF. The CDR3 DNA reads as TGTGCCAGCAGCGTCCCGGGACAGGGTTTTCGGGAGCAGTTCTTC.

V is TRBV5-1 and J is TRBJ2-7; D possibly corresponds to TRBD2 (5 bases). The CDR3 totals 15 residues. Germline CDR1 reads SGHRS; CDR2 reads YFSETQ. V gave up 4 bases and J gave up 0 bases, with 14 bases separating them. CDR3 sequence reads: CASSPEVGISYEQYF. The DNA for the CDR3 is TGCGCCAGCAGCCCGGAGGTAGGGATCTCCTACGAGCAGTACTTC.

The CDR3 sequence: CASSLAGDSYGYTF. The CDR3 DNA is TGTGCCAGCAGCTTGGCAGGGGATTCTTATGGCTACACCTTC. The chain uses TRBV5-6 and TRBJ1-2; perhaps TRBD1 as D (6 bases). This CDR3 has 14 residues. V was cut by 0 bases and J by 5 bases, with 11 bases left in between. Germline-derived CDR1 and CDR2 are SGHDT and YYEEEE.

This chain links TRBV3-1 (or the pseudogene TRBV3-2) with TRBJ2-1; TRBD1 matches 7 bases. The V and J ends lost 4 bases and 5 bases, in that order; junction bases with no gene match: 8. The V gene's germline CDR1 is LGHDT and CDR2 YNNKEL (reference sequence). This CDR3 is 15 amino acids long. This CDR3 reads CASSLRPGQNNEQFF. The CDR3 DNA follows: TGTGCCAGCAGCCTGAGACCGGGACAGAACAATGAGCAGTTCTTC.

The chain links TRBV24-1 to TRBJ2-2, with TRBD1 as a possible D gene (5 bases). Germline CDR1 KGHDR, CDR2 SFDVKD. The CDR3 has 15 amino acids. V lost 5 bases and J lost 6, with 15 bases in between. DNA for the CDR3: TGTGCCACCAGTGCGGCAGGGAAAAGCGCCGGGGAGCTGTTTTTT. Protein product: CATSAAGKSAGELFF.

The J gene is TRBJ2-3, the V gene TRBV9; a possible D gene is TRBD2 (5 bases). CDR3 length: 14 amino acids. The germline gives CDR1 SGDLS, CDR2 YYNGEE. V lost 0 bases and J lost 2, with 7 bases in between. The CDR3 loop reads CASSVDGVTDTQYF. In DNA form, the CDR3 reads TGTGCCAGCAGCGTAGACGGGGTCACAGATACGCAGTATTTT.

The CDR3 reads CASSIEASGYSSGANVLTF. The CDR3 DNA sequence: TGTGCCAGTAGTATAGAGGCTAGCGGATATAGCTCTGGGGCCAACGTCCTGACTTTC. The rearrangement joins TRBV19 to TRBJ2-6, with 7 positions matching TRBD2. The length of the CDR3 is 19 residues. J gave up 0 bases and V 0 bases, and 8 bases lay outside the gene matches. Germline V gene sequence: CDR1 LNHDA, CDR2 SQIVND (reference sequence).

This clone was counted once. The chain couples TRBV9 to TRBJ2-1; tentatively, D is TRBD1 (6 bases). The V gene lost 0 bases and the J gene lost 8 bases, with 15 bases spanning the gap. Germline-derived CDR1 and CDR2 are SGDLS and YYNGEE. The CDR3 length is 15 residues. The CDR3 coding sequence is TGTGCCAGCAGCGTAGTTCCTAGCAGGGGCGATGAGCAGTTCTTC. As protein: CASSVVPSRGDEQFF.

This chain connects TRBV19 to TRBJ1-4; 12 nucleotides line up with TRBD1. CDR1 and CDR2 from the germline V gene are LNHDA and SQIVND (reference sequence). V dropped 11 bases and J dropped 8; count of bases not matched to a gene: 6. The CDR3 length is 13 residues. CDR3 DNA sequence: TGTGCCGGGCAGGGACAGGGGGCGGAAAAACTGTTTTTT. Its protein product is CAGQGQGAEKLFF. The complete variable domain, with remaining parts taken from reference TRBV19 and TRBJ1-4, reads DGGITQSPKYLFRKEGQNVTLSCEQNLNHDAMYWYRQDPGQGLRLIYYSQIVNDFQKGDIAEGYSVSREKKESFPLTVTSAQKNPTAFYLCAGQGQGAEKLFFGSGTQLSVL.

This clone was observed a few times. This sequence joins TRBV7-2 and TRBJ1-6; D not certain. This CDR3 is built from 14 residues. V lost 5 bases, J lost 7 bases, and 12 bases lay in between. CDR1 is SGHTA and CDR2 is FQGNSA in the germline V gene. The CDR3, as DNA: TGTGCCAGCAGCCAACCGGGGTTAAATTCACCCCTCCACTTT. Translating it yields CASSQPGLNSPLHF.

The rearrangement joins TRBV7-2 to TRBJ1-3; TRBD1 might be the D (6 bases). There are 14 residues in the CDR3. The V gene's germline CDR1 is SGHTA and CDR2 FQGNSA. Between the trimmed V and J ends, which lost 6 bases and 2 bases, there was a span of 11 bases. CDR3 nucleotide sequence: TGTGCCAGCAGTTTCAGGGGCACTGGAAACACCATATATTTT. Translation gives CASSFRGTGNTIYF.

J is TRBJ2-7 and V is TRBV6-5, with D possibly being TRBD1 (6 bases). Germline V gene sequence: CDR1 MNHEY, CDR2 SVGAGI. The V end was cut by 6 bases, the J end by 3 bases, with 12 bases between. CDR3 length equals 13 residues. Written as DNA, the CDR3 is TGTGCCAGCAGAGTTGGCAGGGGCTACGAGCAGTACTTC. Translated: CASRVGRGYEQYF.

V gene TRBV9 combines with J gene TRBJ1-2; 7 bases are a match to TRBD1. Trimming cost V 4 bases and J 0 bases; bases outside gene matches: 3. The germline V gene has CDR1 SGDLS and CDR2 YYNGEE. CDR3 length equals 14 residues. CDR3 DNA sequence: TGTGCCAGCAGCCTAGGGACAGCTAACTATGGCTACACCTTC. Amino acids: CASSLGTANYGYTF.

The CDR3 nucleotides read TGTGCCAGCAGCCACTCTAATGAGCAGTTCTTC. This sequence encodes CASSHSNEQFF. The chain employs TRBV11-2 and TRBJ2-1; D gene ambiguous. In germline, CDR1 is SGHAT, CDR2 FQNNGV. V dropped 5 bases and J dropped 7 bases, with 6 bases sitting between them. The length of the CDR3 is 11 residues.